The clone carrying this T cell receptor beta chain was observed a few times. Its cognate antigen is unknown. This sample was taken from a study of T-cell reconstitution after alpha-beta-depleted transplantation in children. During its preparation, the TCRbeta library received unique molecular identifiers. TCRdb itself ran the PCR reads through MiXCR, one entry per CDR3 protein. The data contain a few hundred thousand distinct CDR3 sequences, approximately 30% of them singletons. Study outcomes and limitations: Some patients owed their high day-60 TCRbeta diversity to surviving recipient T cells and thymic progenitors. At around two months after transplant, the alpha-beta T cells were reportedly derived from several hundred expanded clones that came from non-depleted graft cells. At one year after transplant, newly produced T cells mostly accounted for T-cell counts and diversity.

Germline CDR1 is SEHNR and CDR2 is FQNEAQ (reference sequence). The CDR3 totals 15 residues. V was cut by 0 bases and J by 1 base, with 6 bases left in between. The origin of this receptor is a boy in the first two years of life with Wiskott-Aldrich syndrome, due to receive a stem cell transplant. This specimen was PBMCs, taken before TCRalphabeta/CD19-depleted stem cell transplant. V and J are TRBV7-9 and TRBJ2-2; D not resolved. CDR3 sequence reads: CASSLAGMNTGELFF. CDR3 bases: TGTGCCAGCAGCTTAGCGGGGATGAACACCGGGGAGCTGTTTTTT.